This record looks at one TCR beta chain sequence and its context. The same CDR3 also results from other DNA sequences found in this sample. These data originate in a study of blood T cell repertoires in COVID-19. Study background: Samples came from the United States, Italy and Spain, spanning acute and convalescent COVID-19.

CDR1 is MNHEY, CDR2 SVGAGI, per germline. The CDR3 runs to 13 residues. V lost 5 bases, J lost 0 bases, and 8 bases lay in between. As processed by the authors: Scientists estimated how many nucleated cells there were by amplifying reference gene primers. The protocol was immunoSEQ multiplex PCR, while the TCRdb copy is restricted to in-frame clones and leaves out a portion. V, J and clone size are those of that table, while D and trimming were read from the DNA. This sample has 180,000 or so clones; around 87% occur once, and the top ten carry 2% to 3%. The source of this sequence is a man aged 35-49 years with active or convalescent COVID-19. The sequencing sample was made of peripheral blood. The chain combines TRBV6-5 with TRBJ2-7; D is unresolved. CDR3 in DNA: TGTGCCAGCAGTCGCGGTCCCTCCTACGAGCAGTACTTC. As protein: CASSRGPSYEQYF.